This note documents a single TCR beta chain sequence. Its antigen remains unidentified. Base qualities are not provided; no much larger clone lies one nucleotide away. Library generation was performed with the immunoSEQ multiplex PCR assay. On the study's bioinformatics: A statistical classification framework was built for diagnosing cytomegalovirus status from the catalog of TCR beta chain sequences. TCRdb carries this immuneACCESS record with in-frame sequences only. Its versions omit some clonotypes, under half of them owing to an unresolved V gene in the studies checked, with the rest unexplained. V, J and clone size are those of that table, while D and trimming were read from the DNA. Recorded for this sample are 350,000 or so clones; around 86% of them occurred a single time. The top ten clonotypes cover about 0.8% of the sample. Donors formed part of the validation cohort, which comprised about 130 subjects and was distinct from the first cohort of several hundred subjects.

This specimen comes from a study of cytomegalovirus exposure and HLA in healthy donors (dated by TCRdb to 2016 to 2017). General notes on the study: According to a later analysis, one platform produced both the 100 to 150 validation repertoires and the 666 repertoires of the first cohort. The study combined high-throughput TCR immunosequencing, statistical association of individual TCRs with disease status, and machine learning to predict cytomegalovirus infection status. The study aimed to test whether cataloging public T cell receptors could reveal signatures of past pathogen exposure. In addition to the first cohort of roughly 700 subjects, a separate validation cohort of under 150 different subjects was used.

CDR1 and CDR2 are drawn from the germline V gene: SGHAT, FQNNGV. Reading from cysteine to phenylalanine, the CDR3 counts 11 amino acids. Only the CDR3 part of the read is kept: 33 bases, read in frame from the first base. V trim: 3 bases; J trim: 12 bases; unmatched bases: 5. The study at large found these results: Cytomegalovirus status was reported to be diagnosed by the classifier with high specificity and sensitivity in both the original and validation cohorts. In a later analysis, TCRs clustered in the first cohort were found to also tend to co-occur in the 120 or so validation repertoires, with 94% of cluster scores above 0. In vitro tests confirmed that three of the cytomegalovirus-associated TCR beta chains recognize cytomegalovirus antigens. Across donors, most TCR sequences were observed very rarely, whereas some public TCRs were present in many individuals. The authors suggested that the approach could potentially be generalized to other disease states and immunological phenotypes. The study listed 150 to 200 TCR beta chains as associated with cytomegalovirus. A later analysis had no HLA typing for the validation cohort, so co-occurrence there was scored across all 130 or so repertoires.

The sequence was collected from a young woman in good health and CMV-seronegative. The sample was PBMCs. The sequence links TRBV11-2 to TRBJ2-7; the central 7 bases match TRBD1. The DNA sequence follows: TGTGCCAGCAGCTTCGACAGGGCGACGTACTTC. This encodes CASSFDRATYF.